These 29 T cell receptor beta chains originate from one sample sequenced in a study of cytomegalovirus exposure and HLA in healthy donors. Both 60 Vbeta primers and 13 Jbeta primers went into the PCR. Repertoires were generated with immunoSEQ multiplex PCR, while TCRdb's copy carries only in-frame clones and drops some. The table has some 60,000 clones, 85% to 90% seen once. The material sequenced was PBMCs. These receptors originate from a female donor in good health and CMV-seronegative.

The chain carries TRBV2 and TRBJ1-2; D ambiguous. The ends were cut back, 5 bases at V and 0 bases at J, with 7 bases in the middle. Germline CDR1 is SNHLY and CDR2 is FYNNEI. CDR3 size: 13 residues. The chain's CDR3 is CASSNTANYGYTF. In DNA form, the CDR3 reads TGTGCCAGCAGTAACACAGCTAACTATGGCTACACCTTC.

A few counts support this clone. The chain joins TRBV7-6 to TRBJ1-1; possible D gene TRBD1, 6 bases. The CDR3 is 17 amino acids. In germline, CDR1 is SGHVS, CDR2 FNYEAQ. With 0 bases removed from V and 1 base from J, the gap between germline ends came to 15 bases. The CDR3 DNA is TGTGCCAGCAGCTTAGCGCCCGGGGGAGGGGGGAACACTGAAGCTTTCTTT. Residues: CASSLAPGGGGNTEAFF.

V gene TRBV10-3 combines with J gene TRBJ2-7; 7 positions match TRBD2. CDR3 length equals 13 residues. Germline V gene lookup returns CDR1 ENHRY and CDR2 SYGVKD. The V gene end was trimmed by 6 bases and the J gene end by 4 bases; junction bases not matched to a gene: 6. The CDR3 DNA reads TGTGCCATCAGGGTAGCGGGTGGTTACGAGCAGTACTTC. This translates into CAIRVAGGYEQYF.

The J gene is TRBJ2-2, the V gene TRBV9; 12 bases are a match to TRBD2. V trimming: 2 bases; J trimming: 3 bases; junction bases outside the gene matches: 8. The CDR3 length is 18 residues. Germline V gene lookup returns CDR1 SGDLS and CDR2 YYNGEE. The CDR3 sequence is CASSVSPRLAGDTGELFF. CDR3 nucleotides: TGTGCCAGCAGCGTTTCCCCTAGACTAGCGGGAGACACCGGGGAGCTGTTTTTT.

The chain recombines TRBV19 with TRBJ2-6; D uncertain. Germline-derived CDR1 and CDR2 are LNHDA and SQIVND (reference sequence). The CDR3 consists of 16 residues. Trimming took off 2 bases at V and 0 bases at J, with 8 bases between the two ends. Here the CDR3 reads CASSISSYSGANVLTF. DNA for the CDR3: TGTGCCAGTAGTATAAGTAGCTACTCTGGGGCCAACGTCCTGACTTTC.

The rearrangement uses TRBV5-1 and TRBJ2-1, with TRBD2 matching 14 bases. CDR1 is SGHRS, CDR2 YFSETQ, per germline. The V segment lost 3 bases and the J segment 3 bases; nucleotides outside the gene matches: 8. This CDR3 spans 18 amino acids. CDR3 nucleotides: TGCGCCAGCAGCTCAAGACTAGCGGGGGGGCCGTTCTACAATGAGCAGTTCTTC. This encodes CASSSRLAGGPFYNEQFF.

V is TRBV28 and J is TRBJ2-3; 11 nucleotides agree with TRBD2. This CDR3 has 14 residues. Looked up from germline, CDR1 is MDHEN and CDR2 is SYDVKM. Unmatched junction bases numbered 5, after V lost 6 bases and J lost 6 bases. The CDR3 sequence: CASSTASGGDTQYF. The CDR3, as DNA: TGTGCCAGCAGCACAGCTAGCGGGGGGGATACGCAGTATTTT. Full variable domain (outside the CDR3, taken from reference TRBV28 and TRBJ2-3): DVKVTQSSRYLVKRTGEKVFLECVQDMDHENMFWYRQDPGLGLRLIYFSYDVKMKEKGDIPEGYSVSREKKERFSLILESASTNQTSMYLCASSTASGGDTQYFGPGTRLTVL.

The chain combines TRBV6-5 with TRBJ2-3, with 10 bases lining up with TRBD2. V lost 4 bases and J lost 10; bases outside the gene matches: 11. The germline V gene encodes CDR1 MNHEY and CDR2 SVGAGI. This CDR3 comprises 15 residues. In DNA form, the CDR3 reads TGTGCCAGCAGTTCACAAGCGGGAGGGCCCCGGGCGCAGTATTTT. Its protein product is CASSSQAGGPRAQYF.

The chain employs TRBV5-1 and TRBJ1-2, with D uncertain. V gave up 4 bases and J gave up 5 bases, with 15 bases separating them. This CDR3 has 14 residues. Germline lookup yields CDR1 SGHRS and CDR2 YFSETQ. CDR3 bases: TGCGCCAGCAGCGTTGAGCCGACACCTTATGGCTACACCTTC. Translating gives CASSVEPTPYGYTF. The complete variable domain, with remaining parts taken from reference TRBV5-1 and TRBJ1-2, reads KAGVTQTPRYLIKTRGQQVTLSCSPISGHRSVSWYQQTPGQGLQFLFEYFSETQRNKGNFPGRFSGRQFSNSRSEMNVSTLELGDSALYLCASSVEPTPYGYTFGSGTRLTVV.

This chain links TRBV5-6 with TRBJ2-1, with TRBD2 matching over 7 bases. The CDR3 contains 16 residues. The germline V gene encodes CDR1 SGHDT and CDR2 YYEEEE. V trimming: 4 bases; J trimming: 7 bases; junction bases outside the gene matches: 14. For the CDR3, the DNA is TGTGCCAGCAGCCGAAGCCAGGGACTGGGGGGGAATGAGCAGTTCTTC. Its protein product is CASSRSQGLGGNEQFF.

The V call is TRBV28, the J call TRBJ2-1; 10 nucleotides align to TRBD2. The CDR3 spans 15 residues. The germline V gene has CDR1 MDHEN and CDR2 SYDVKM. Unmatched junction bases numbered 9, after V lost 2 bases and J lost 11 bases. The CDR3 here is CASSLIGLAGAKQFF. CDR3 DNA sequence: TGTGCCAGCAGTTTAATCGGGCTAGCGGGAGCGAAGCAGTTCTTC.

V usage is TRBV7-9 and J usage is TRBJ2-7; TRBD1 is a possible D gene (5 bases). CDR3 length: 11 residues. The germline V gene encodes CDR1 SEHNR and CDR2 FQNEAQ (reference sequence). V lost 2 bases to trimming and J lost 7 bases, with 6 bases between them. As DNA, the CDR3 is TGTGCCAGCAGCTTAAACAGGGAGCAGTACTTC. Residues: CASSLNREQYF.

This chain uses TRBV27 with TRBJ2-5, with 12 bases aligning to TRBD1. CDR1 is MNHEY and CDR2 is SMNVEV in the germline V gene (reference sequence). CDR3 length equals 17 residues. The J segment lost 1 base and the V segment lost 5 bases, leaving 8 bases of the junction unmatched. Here the CDR3 DNA reads TGTGCCAGCAGTGGGGACAGGGGGCGCGGGAGCCAAGAGACCCAGTACTTC. It yields the protein CASSGDRGRGSQETQYF.

This rearrangement joins TRBV28 to TRBJ1-4; no reliable D call. Trimming shortened V by 8 bases and J by 9 bases, and 22 bases separated the two germline ends. Germline-derived CDR1 and CDR2 are MDHEN and SYDVKM. This CDR3 contains 15 residues. The CDR3: CASSLGGEVGKKLFF. CDR3 nucleotides: TGTGCCAGCTCTTTAGGCGGGGAAGTGGGCAAAAAACTGTTTTTT.

This chain links TRBV6-5 with TRBJ2-1; 7 bases align to TRBD1. The germline gives CDR1 MNHEY, CDR2 SVGAGI. The CDR3 is 13 amino acids. CDR3 protein: CATRGSSYNEQFF. The CDR3, as DNA: TGTGCTACCAGGGGGAGCTCCTACAATGAGCAGTTCTTC.

This chain uses TRBV2 with TRBJ2-7; 7 bases agree with TRBD2. Germline CDR1 SNHLY, CDR2 FYNNEI. The CDR3 has 15 amino acids. Unmatched junction bases numbered 9, after V lost 4 bases and J lost 3 bases. CDR3 protein: CASSVWGRGNYEQYF. The CDR3 DNA sequence: TGTGCCAGCAGTGTTTGGGGGAGGGGAAACTACGAGCAGTACTTC.

The chain combines TRBV7-2 with TRBJ2-5; 10 bases are shared with TRBD2. The CDR3 covers 16 residues. V shed 1 base, J shed 5 bases, and the junction held 7 bases outside the gene matches. The germline V gene encodes CDR1 SGHTA and CDR2 FQGNSA. DNA for the CDR3: TGTGCCAGCAGCTTAGTACATACTAGCGGGACGGAGACCCAGTACTTC. It yields the protein CASSLVHTSGTETQYF.

This chain connects TRBV9 to TRBJ2-1; 12 bases map to TRBD2. The CDR3 has 13 residues. J was trimmed by 10 bases and V by 3 bases; bases with no gene match: 2. The germline gives CDR1 SGDLS, CDR2 YYNGEE. The CDR3 here is CASSEGLAGEQFF. Here the CDR3 DNA reads TGTGCCAGCAGCGAAGGACTAGCGGGGGAGCAGTTCTTC.

V is TRBV2 and J is TRBJ2-4; 8 bases line up with TRBD2. The V segment lost 4 bases and the J segment 3 bases; nucleotides outside the gene matches: 11. Germline V gives CDR1 SNHLY, CDR2 FYNNEI. The CDR3 consists of 17 residues. The CDR3 sequence is CASSVIGRGGGKNIQYF. The CDR3 bases are TGTGCCAGCAGTGTAATAGGCCGGGGGGGTGGCAAAAACATTCAGTACTTC.

This rearrangement joins TRBV2 to TRBJ1-4; tentatively, D is TRBD1 (6 bases). Germline CDR1 reads SNHLY; CDR2 reads FYNNEI. The ends were cut back, 4 bases at V and 0 bases at J, with 9 bases in the middle. There are 15 residues in the CDR3. The CDR3 nucleotides read TGTGCCAGCAGTGCCCGACAGGCAACTAATGAAAAACTGTTTTTT. It yields the protein CASSARQATNEKLFF. The complete variable domain, with remaining parts taken from reference TRBV2 and TRBJ1-4, reads EPEVTQTPSHQVTQMGQEVILRCVPISNHLYFYWYRQILGQKVEFLVSFYNNEISEKSEIFDDQFSVERPDGSNFTLKIRSTKLEDSAMYFCASSARQATNEKLFFGSGTQLSVL.

The gene calls are TRBV30 and TRBJ1-2; D is unresolved. CDR1 and CDR2 (germline): GTSNPN, SVGIG (reference sequence). The V end was cut by 4 bases, the J end by 5 bases, with 14 bases between. There are 13 residues in the CDR3. This chain's CDR3 is CAWTAVQSYGYTF. In nucleotides, the CDR3 is TGTGCCTGGACTGCGGTCCAGTCGTATGGCTACACCTTC.

This clone was counted a single time. The chain recombines TRBV18 with TRBJ2-7; D might be TRBD2 (5 bases). CDR3 length: 14 amino acids. The germline gives CDR1 KGHSH, CDR2 LQKENI. V lost 6 bases and J lost 1, with 13 bases in between. The CDR3 sequence is CASSSATGSYEQYF. In nucleotides, the CDR3 is TGTGCCAGCTCCTCCGCGACGGGATCCTACGAGCAGTACTTC.

This chain connects TRBV28 to TRBJ2-3, with D possibly being TRBD1 (6 bases). The germline V gene encodes CDR1 MDHEN and CDR2 SYDVKM. The CDR3 is 16 residues long. Trimming removed 3 bases from V and 1 base from J, with 14 bases in between. DNA of the CDR3: TGTGCCAGCAGTTTCCCCCAGGGGTCGGGCACAGATACGCAGTATTTT. Amino acid sequence: CASSFPQGSGTDTQYF.

This chain joins TRBV9 and TRBJ1-2, with no clear D. V was clipped by 0 bases and J by 4 bases, with 13 bases between them. The germline CDR1 and CDR2 sequences are SGDLS and YYNGEE. The CDR3 length is 15 residues. Written as DNA, the CDR3 is TGTGCCAGCAGCGTAGGCGGCAGCGTCAGCTATGGCTACACCTTC. Protein product: CASSVGGSVSYGYTF.

This CDR3 is CASSPRDFYTDTQYF. As DNA, the CDR3 is TGTGCCAGCAGCCCACGGGACTTCTACACAGATACGCAGTATTTT. V is TRBV9 and J is TRBJ2-3; weak D call: TRBD2 (6 bases). The CDR3 loop spans 15 amino acids. Germline V gene data show CDR1 as SGDLS and CDR2 as YYNGEE. V shed 4 bases and J shed 2 bases, with 14 bases lying between them.

This clone was seen a handful of times. The gene calls are TRBV29-1 and TRBJ1-3, with D hard to call. CDR3 length: 13 amino acids. V lost 4 bases and J 2 bases, leaving 9 bases between the germline ends. Germline values: CDR1 SQVTM, CDR2 ANQGSEA. The CDR3 sequence: CSVVKTAGNTIYF. CDR3 DNA sequence: TGCAGCGTTGTTAAGACTGCTGGAAACACCATATATTTT.

V gene TRBV6-5 combines with J gene TRBJ1-1, with D unresolved. The CDR3 covers 15 residues. The germline V gene has CDR1 MNHEY and CDR2 SVGAGI. The V gene lost 2 bases and the J gene lost 4 bases, with 14 bases spanning the gap. CDR3 in DNA: TGTGCCAGCAGTTACATGGCCCCCATTGGCACTGAAGCTTTCTTT. It encodes CASSYMAPIGTEAFF.

CDR3 region: CASSLFSSTGEQYF. The CDR3 DNA reads as TGTGCCAGCAGTTTATTCTCCTCTACAGGCGAGCAGTACTTC. The J gene is TRBJ2-7, the V gene TRBV28; D possibly corresponds to TRBD1 (5 bases). The CDR3 consists of 14 residues. Germline lookup yields CDR1 MDHEN and CDR2 SYDVKM. The V end was cut by 1 base, the J end by 6 bases, with 13 bases between.

The V call is TRBV7-8, the J call TRBJ2-1; 12 bases agree with TRBD2. V lost 1 base, J lost 10 bases, and 17 bases stayed unmatched. Germline V gene lookup returns CDR1 SGHVS and CDR2 FQNEAQ. The CDR3 consists of 19 residues. The CDR3 DNA reads as TGTGCCAGCAGCTTAGATCTGGGGTGGGTGACTAGCGGGAGTCGGGAGCAGTTCTTC. Its protein is CASSLDLGWVTSGSREQFF. The complete variable domain, with remaining parts taken from reference TRBV7-8 and TRBJ2-1, reads GAGVSQSPRYKVAKRGQDVALRCDPISGHVSLFWYQQALGQGPEFLTYFQNEAQLDKSGLPSDRFFAERPEGSVSTLKIQRTQQEDSAVYLCASSLDLGWVTSGSREQFFGPGTRLTVL.